These 4 T cell receptor beta chains share one sample of origin, sequenced in a study of glioma-infiltrating T cells listed by TCRdb under 2016. For sequencing, an Illumina MiSeq was employed. The iRepertoire nested amplicon-rescue multiplex PCR (arm-PCR) platform was used to amplify TCR alpha and beta CDR3 regions from RNA. TCRdb reprocessed the public reads (quality trimming at Q25 with fastp, clone calling with MiXCR) and kept in-frame beta chains. Each entry is one CDR3 protein sequence, shown with its most common DNA and genes. The table for this sample lists around 390,000 distinct CDR3 sequences; 41% of them were counted only once. The ten largest clones represent 12% of the sample. Sequencing was carried out using glioma tissue, nonneoplastic brain tissue, or PBMCs (not recorded which). The receptors here all came from a human donor with low-grade glioma or glioblastoma, undergoing nonglioma brain surgery, or in good health (not recorded which).

This chain connects TRBV4-1 to TRBJ2-5; D assignment may be TRBD1 or TRBD2 (5 bases each). Deletions cut 1 base from V and 4 bases from J, with 13 bases between. CDR3 length equals 15 residues. Germline CDR1 MGHRA, CDR2 YSYEKL. The DNA for the CDR3 is TGCGCCAGCAGCCAAGGTTGGGGGAGCGGAGAGACCCAGTACTTC. Amino acids: CASSQGWGSGETQYF.

This chain links TRBV4-1 with TRBJ2-5; D not certain. CDR1 is MGHRA, CDR2 YSYEKL, per germline. CDR3 size: 13 residues. The V end lost 2 bases, the J end lost 1 base, and 5 bases lay between the germline ends. CDR3 region: CASSQFSQETQYF. The CDR3, as DNA: TGCGCCAGCAGCCAATTCAGCCAAGAGACCCAGTACTTC.

This clonotype occurred a few times. The chain has TRBV6-1 and TRBJ1-5; D possibly corresponds to TRBD1 (6 bases). CDR1 and CDR2 (germline): MNHNS, SASEGT. The CDR3 has 13 amino acids. The V end was cut by 6 bases, the J end by 4 bases, with 10 bases between. CDR3 coding DNA: TGTGCCAGCAGCGAACAGGGTAATCAGCCCCAGCATTTT. This translates into CASSEQGNQPQHF.

This chain connects TRBV4-2 to TRBJ2-7; D is perhaps TRBD2 (6 bases). The CDR3 covers 12 residues. The germline V and J ends were trimmed by 4 bases and 7 bases, with 11 bases remaining between them. Per germline, CDR1 LGHNA and CDR2 YNFKEQ. The CDR3 protein is CASSPGGVEQYF. DNA for the CDR3: TGTGCCAGCAGCCCAGGCGGGGTGGAGCAGTACTTC.